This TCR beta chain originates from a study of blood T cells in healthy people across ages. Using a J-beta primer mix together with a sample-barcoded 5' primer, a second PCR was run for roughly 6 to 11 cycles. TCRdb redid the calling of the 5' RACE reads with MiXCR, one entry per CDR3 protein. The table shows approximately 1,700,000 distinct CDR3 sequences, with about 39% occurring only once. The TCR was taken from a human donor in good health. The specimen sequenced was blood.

The CDR3 nucleotides are TGCAGCGTTGAACGCCGCCTTAACCCATCTGGCTACACCTTC. Translating gives CSVERRLNPSGYTF. The chain links TRBV29-1 to TRBJ1-2, with no clear D. V was clipped by 2 bases and J by 7 bases, with 17 bases between them. There are 14 residues in the CDR3. Germline values: CDR1 SQVTM, CDR2 ANQGSEA.